This T cell receptor beta chain appears in the sequencing data of a study of control samples from healthy donors and cancer patients. The germline V gene encodes CDR1 SGHDN and CDR2 FVKESK. V lost 0 bases to trimming and J lost 5 bases; unmatched junction nucleotides: 9. The CDR3 covers 18 residues. TCRdb keeps only in-frame clones here, not all; method: immunoSEQ multiplex PCR. This table holds roughly 100,000 clones, about four fifths found once. V usage is TRBV14 and J usage is TRBJ2-1, with TRBD2 matching over 11 bases. This TCR came from a woman between 50 and 59 years old in good health. Input material: blood. CDR3 DNA: TGTGCCAGCAGCCAAGAAAATGTGGTACTAGCGGGGGACAATGAGCAGTTCTTC. Translation: CASSQENVVLAGDNEQFF.